This T cell receptor beta chain originates from a study of beta chain features in type 1 diabetes. Whole-study results and caveats: Shortening that was moderate but significant affected the TCRB CDR3s of Type 1 diabetes patients in all four CD4+ subsets. cDNA sequencing could over-represent cells with high TCR expression. Researchers reported that naive, central memory and Treg TCRB repertoires appeared more similar in patients than in healthy donors.

Expressed TCRB transcripts were sequenced because the isolated RNA had all been reverse transcribed beforehand. Clones were sequenced by immunoSEQ multiplex PCR, and TCRdb holds only the in-frame ones, with some missing. Counted here are fewer than 300,000 clones, over 20% occurring once; the ten biggest clones make up 0.028%. Trimming pared 0 bases from V and 2 bases from J, leaving 7 bases between. The V gene's germline CDR1 is LGHNA and CDR2 YSLEER. This CDR3 spans 14 amino acids. This clone was seen a few times. Its antigen is not identified. This receptor was obtained from a woman in her 40s with type 1 diabetes. The sequencing input was naive CD4+ T cells from blood. This chain connects TRBV4-3 to TRBJ1-2; perhaps TRBD1 as D (6 bases). DNA of the CDR3: TGCGCCAGCAGCCAAGAACAGGGCAACTATGGCTACACCTTC. Protein sequence: CASSQEQGNYGYTF.